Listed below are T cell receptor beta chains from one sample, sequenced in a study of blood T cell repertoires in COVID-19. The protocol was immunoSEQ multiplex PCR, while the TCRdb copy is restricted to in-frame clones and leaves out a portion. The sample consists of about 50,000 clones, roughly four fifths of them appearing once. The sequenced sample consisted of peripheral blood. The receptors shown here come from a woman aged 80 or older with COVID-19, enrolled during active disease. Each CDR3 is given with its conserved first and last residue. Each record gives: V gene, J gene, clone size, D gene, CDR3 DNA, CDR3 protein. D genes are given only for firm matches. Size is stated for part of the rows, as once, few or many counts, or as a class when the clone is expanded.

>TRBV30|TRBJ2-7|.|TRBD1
TGTGCCTGGAGCGCGACAGGGGGGGAGCAGTACTTC
CAWSATGGEQYF
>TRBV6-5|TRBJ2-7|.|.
TGTGCCAGCAGTTACTCGAGCGGGTTCCTCTACGAGCAGTACTTC
CASSYSSGFLYEQYF
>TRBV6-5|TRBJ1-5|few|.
TGTGCCAGCAGCCTGTACCAGAGCAATCAGCCCCAGCATTTT
CASSLYQSNQPQHF
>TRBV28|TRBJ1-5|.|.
TGTGCCAGCAGTTTATCCTATCAGCCCCAGCATTTT
CASSLSYQPQHF
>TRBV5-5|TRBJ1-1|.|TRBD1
TGTGCCAGCAGCCCTTACCGACAGGGGGCAAAGACTGAAGCTTTCTTT
CASSPYRQGAKTEAFF
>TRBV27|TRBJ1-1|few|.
TGTGCCAGCAGTTCCGGGTCCATGAACACTGAAGCTTTCTTT
CASSSGSMNTEAFF
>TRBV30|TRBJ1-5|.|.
TGTGCCTGGAGTGTACAGGCAAATCAGCCCCAGCATTTT
CAWSVQANQPQHF
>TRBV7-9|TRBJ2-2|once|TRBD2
TGTGCCAGCAGCTTTAGCGGGACCACCGGGGAGCTGTTTTTT
CASSFSGTTGELFF
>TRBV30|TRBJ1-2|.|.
TGTGCCTGGAGTCTCACAGGAACCCTTTCCTATGGCTACACCTTC
CAWSLTGTLSYGYTF
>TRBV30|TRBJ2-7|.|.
TGTGCCTGGAGTGTAAACGGGGCCTACGAGCAGTACTTC
CAWSVNGAYEQYF
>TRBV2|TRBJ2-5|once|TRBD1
TGTGCCAGCAGTGGAACAGGGGGGGAGACCCAGTACTTC
CASSGTGGETQYF
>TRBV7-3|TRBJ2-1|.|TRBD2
TGTGCCAGCAGCTCCCGGGGCGGGAGGGCCAGGAATGAGCAGTTCTTC
CASSSRGGRARNEQFF
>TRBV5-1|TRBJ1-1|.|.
TGCGCCAGCAGCTTGACAGGTTTGAACACTGAAGCTTTCTTT
CASSLTGLNTEAFF
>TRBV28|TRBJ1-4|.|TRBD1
TGTGCCAGCAGAGGACAGGGGGCGGCTAATGAAAAACTGTTTTTT
CASRGQGAANEKLFF
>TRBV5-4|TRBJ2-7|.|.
TGTGCCAGCAGCTCTAGGGGTCTAGGATACGAGCAGTACTTC
CASSSRGLGYEQYF
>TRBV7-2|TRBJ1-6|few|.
TGTGCCAGCAGCTCGACAGTTAATTCACCCCTCCACTTT
CASSSTVNSPLHF
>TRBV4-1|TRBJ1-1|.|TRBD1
TGCGCCAGCAGTCAGGGGGTAAACACTGAAGCTTTCTTT
CASSQGVNTEAFF
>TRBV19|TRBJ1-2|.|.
TGTGCCAGTAGTATTAACATCCCCTATGGCTACACCTTC
CASSINIPYGYTF
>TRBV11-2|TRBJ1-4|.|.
TGTGCCAGCGCTAGATCGGGACACATAAATGAAAAACTGTTTTTT
CASARSGHINEKLFF
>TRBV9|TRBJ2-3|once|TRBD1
TGTGCCAGCAGCGTCCGGGACAGCAGCACAGATACGCAGTATTTT
CASSVRDSSTDTQYF
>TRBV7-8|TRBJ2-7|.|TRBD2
TGTGCCAGCAGCCGAGGGACTAGCGGGCGTTACGAGCAGTACTTC
CASSRGTSGRYEQYF
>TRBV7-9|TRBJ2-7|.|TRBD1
TGTGCCAGCAGCCGCCCCGGGACAGGGGGCTCCGAGCAGTACTTC
CASSRPGTGGSEQYF
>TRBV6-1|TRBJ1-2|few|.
TGTGCCAGCAGTGAATACGGGACTCCCATGGGGGGCTACACCTTC
CASSEYGTPMGGYTF
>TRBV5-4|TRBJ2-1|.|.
TGTGCCAGCAGCTTGAAGAGCTCCTACAATGAGCAGTTCTTC
CASSLKSSYNEQFF
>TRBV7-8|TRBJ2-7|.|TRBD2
TGTGCCAGCAGCGAGTCGGGACTAGCGGGAGAAAACGAGCAGTACTTC
CASSESGLAGENEQYF
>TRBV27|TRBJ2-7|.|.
TGTGCCACGTGGACTGACTCCTACGAGCAGTACTTC
CATWTDSYEQYF
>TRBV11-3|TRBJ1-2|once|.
TGTGCCAGCAGTTGCTCAAGGTATCAGCGTGGCTACACCTTC
CASSCSRYQRGYTF
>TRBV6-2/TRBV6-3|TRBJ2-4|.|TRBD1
TGTGCCAGCAGTTACCTACAGGGGTCCAAAAACATTCAGTACTTC
CASSYLQGSKNIQYF
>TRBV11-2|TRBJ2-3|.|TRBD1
TGTGCCAGCAGCCTCGGACAGGGGTTATTCACAGATACGCAGTATTTT
CASSLGQGLFTDTQYF
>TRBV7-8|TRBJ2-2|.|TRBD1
TGTGCCAGCAGCTTCTACCCGGGACAGGGGGCCGGGATAGGGGAGCTGTTTTTT
CASSFYPGQGAGIGELFF
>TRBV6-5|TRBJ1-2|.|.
TGTGCCAGCAGGACCCGGGACTATGGCTACACCTTC
CASRTRDYGYTF
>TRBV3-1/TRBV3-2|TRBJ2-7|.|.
TGTGCCAGCAGCCAAGTTCTCTACGAGCAGTACTTC
CASSQVLYEQYF
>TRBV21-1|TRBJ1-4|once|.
TGTGCCAGCAGCAAATTCCGGGGGGGTAATGAAAAACTGTTTTTT
CASSKFRGGNEKLFF
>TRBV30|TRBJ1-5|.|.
TGTGCCTGGAGTGTCGGTCTCAATCAGCCCCAGCATTTT
CAWSVGLNQPQHF
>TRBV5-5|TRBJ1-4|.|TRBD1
TGTGCCAGCAGCTTACTTATTACAGGGGCAACTAATGAAAAACTGTTTTTT
CASSLLITGATNEKLFF
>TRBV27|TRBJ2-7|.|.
TGTGCCAGCAGTTTAAGCGGGTTCTCCTACGAGCAGTACTTC
CASSLSGFSYEQYF
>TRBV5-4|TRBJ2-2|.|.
TGTGCCAGCAGCTTGTACCAGGGTGATACCGGGGAGCTGTTTTTT
CASSLYQGDTGELFF
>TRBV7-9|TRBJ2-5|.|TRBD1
TGTGCCAGCAGCCGAACAGGGGGCGAAGAGACCCAGTACTTC
CASSRTGGEETQYF
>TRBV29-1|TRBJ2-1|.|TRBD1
TGCAGCGTCCAAGGGGGCCAGGGGTACAATGAGCAGTTCTTC
CSVQGGQGYNEQFF
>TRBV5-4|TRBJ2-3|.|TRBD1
TGTGCCAGCAGCTTAAGGGGGCGAGGGGATACGCAGTATTTT
CASSLRGRGDTQYF
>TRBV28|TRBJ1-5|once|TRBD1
TGTGCCAGCAGTTTACTCGGACAGGGTGGCAATCAGCCCCAGCATTTT
CASSLLGQGGNQPQHF
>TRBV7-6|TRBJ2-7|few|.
TGTGCCAGCAGCTTAAATCAGGGGGGAGAATACGAGCAGTACTTC
CASSLNQGGEYEQYF
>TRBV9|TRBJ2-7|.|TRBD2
TGTGCCAGCAGCCTAGGACTAGCGGGAAGGGACGAGCAGTACTTC
CASSLGLAGRDEQYF
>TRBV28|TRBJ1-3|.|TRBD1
TGTGCCAGCAGTCCCGGGACAGGGGCTAGCTCTGGAAACACCATATATTTT
CASSPGTGASSGNTIYF
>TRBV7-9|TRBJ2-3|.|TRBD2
TGTGCCAGCAGCCCTCGGACTAGCTTGGGAGATACGCAGTATTTT
CASSPRTSLGDTQYF
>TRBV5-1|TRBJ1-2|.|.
TGCGCCAGCAGCTTGGTGTCAGGGGCCGGGCCCTATGGCTACACCTTC
CASSLVSGAGPYGYTF
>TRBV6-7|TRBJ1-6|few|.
TGTGCCAGCAGTTACCCCACCGACAGGTGTAATTCACCCCTCCACTTT
CASSYPTDRCNSPLHF
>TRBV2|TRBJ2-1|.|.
TGTGCCAGCAGTGAAGGGATGGGCTGGGAGCGAAACAATGAGCAGTTCTTC
CASSEGMGWERNNEQFF
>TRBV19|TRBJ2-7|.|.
TGTGCCAGTAGTCCCGGCGGTTTTCTATCCTACGAGCAGTACTTC
CASSPGGFLSYEQYF
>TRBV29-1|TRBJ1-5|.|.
TGCAGCGTTGCTGAGGTGAATCAGCCCCAGCATTTT
CSVAEVNQPQHF
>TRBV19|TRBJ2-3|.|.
TGTGCCAGTAGTATCCCCGGGAGACTCACAGATACGCAGTATTTT
CASSIPGRLTDTQYF
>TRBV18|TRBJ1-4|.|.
TGTGCCAGCTCACCGCTAGATTCAGCCGGGGAAAAACTGTTTTTT
CASSPLDSAGEKLFF
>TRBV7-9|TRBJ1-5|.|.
TGTGCCAGCAGCTTACAGGGGAATCAGCCCCAGCATTTT
CASSLQGNQPQHF
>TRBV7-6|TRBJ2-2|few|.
TGTGCCAGCAGCTTTCCCGGGACTCAGAACACCGGGGAGCTGTTTTTT
CASSFPGTQNTGELFF
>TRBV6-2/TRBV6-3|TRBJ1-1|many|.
TGTGCCAGCAGTAAGGCGACAGGAGGTTTATCCGAAGCTTTCTTT
CASSKATGGLSEAFF
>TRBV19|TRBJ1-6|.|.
TGTGCCAGTAGCAACAGCCACTCCTATAATTCACCCCTCCACTTT
CASSNSHSYNSPLHF
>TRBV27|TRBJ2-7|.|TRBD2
TGTGCCAGCAGTTTTTACAGTAGCGGGAGAGGCTACGAGCAGTACTTC
CASSFYSSGRGYEQYF